This T cell receptor beta chain emerged from a study of CXCR3-negative and CXCR3-positive naive CD8 T cells (dated by TCRdb to the late 2010s). Notes on the research overall: In total, around 140 million TRB reads were obtained, or roughly 1.5 +/- 0.3 million reads per library. Diversity and physicochemical repertoire analyses were performed on 11 donors pooled from two independent experiments. The TRBV-TRBJ cluster analysis covered naive subsets from 5 or 6 donors and memory cells from 3 donors. Overall study results and their limits: Freshly isolated PBMCs were used for most assays because CXCR3 expression partially decreased after cryopreservation. TRBV-TRBJ usage was similar between naive CXCR3-negative and CXCR3-positive cells from the same donor, while memory cells showed distinct patterns. Comparably high repertoire diversity was found in both naive subsets, whereas much lower repertoire diversity was found in memory CD8+ T cells. Surface CD5, linked to self-reactivity in mice, was comparable between naive subsets; TCR interaction strength was therefore also inferred from TRB CDR3 physicochemical properties. TRB CDR3s from CXCR3-positive naive cells showed higher hydrophobicity (lower Kidera factor 4), lower energy, and higher strength and volume indices than CXCR3-negative naive cells.

With regard to this clonotype: This clone's antigen is unknown.

There are 16 amino acids in the CDR3, from cysteine to phenylalanine inclusive. The nucleotide record is missing. CDR1 SEHNR and CDR2 FQNEAQ are derived from the germline V gene (reference sequence). For every CD8+ T cell subset, over 250,000 cells were flow-sorted straight into RLT lysis buffer, and each subset was sorted in triplicate. Naive CD8+ T cells were defined stringently as CD45RO-CCR7+CD27+CD95- to exclude memory contaminants. Peripheral blood mononuclear cells were isolated from buffy coats by standard density gradient centrifugation. Naive CXCR3-negative and CXCR3-positive CD8+ T cells were flow-sorted using a FACSAria III. An RNeasy Mini Kit was used to extract total RNA from the sorted cells. TCRdb shows the sequencer as NextSeq 550. The Human TCR Profiling Kit (MiLaboratory) was used to prepare UMI-labeled 5' RACE TRB cDNA libraries. cDNA synthesis used the entire amount of extracted RNA, and PCR amplification then used the entire amount of cDNA produced. The libraries were made side by side, with each library going through the same number of PCR cycles. The study's own analysis went as follows. With a requirement of at least two reads per UMI, MIGEC and MiXCR extracted about 50,000 +/- 10,000 unique UMI-labeled TRB cDNA molecules per library. An average of 40,000 +/- 10,000 functional in-frame TRB CDR3 nucleotide clonotypes without stop codons was found per library. After downsampling to 5000 UMI-labeled TRB molecules per sample, diversity metrics such as normalized Shannon-Wiener and Chao1 were calculated in VDJtools. For the central five CDR3 residues, VDJtools calculated physicochemical properties weighted by clonotype size, namely interaction energy, strength, volume and Kidera factor 4. The reads, reprocessed by TCRdb, yield one row per CDR3 protein sequence and no DNA. In this record, the V and J calls reflect TCRdb's handling and not the investigators' own analysis. The table of this sample itemizes about 41,000 distinct CDR3 sequences. The ten biggest clones cover around 1.9% of the sample.

The clonotype comes from a human donor in good health. Some clones in this sample may be carry-over from other donors' samples. The sequenced material came from naive CXCR3- CD8+ T cells from blood. The cell subset or site label corresponds to: CD45RO-CCR7+CD27+CD95- naive CD8+ T cells lacking CXCR3 (TNR3-). Recombination connected TRBV7-9 to TRBJ2-1. The CDR3 region reads CASSLSLAGAYNEQFF.